The entry below describes one TCR beta chain. CDR1 is LGHDT, CDR2 YNNKEL, per germline (reference sequence). This CDR3 is built from 14 residues. V shed 1 base, J shed 7 bases, and the junction held 3 bases outside the gene matches. The sample is drawn from a study of blood T cell repertoires in COVID-19. TCRdb's table, derived via immunoSEQ multiplex PCR, lists solely in-frame clones and lacks some. This sample has around 220,000 clones, with 80% to 85% found just once. The study counted Cohort 3 donors as recovered given two negative PCRs, clearance, or symptom resolution. The genes are TRBV3-1 (or the pseudogene TRBV3-2) and TRBJ2-1, with 8 bases that match TRBD2. The receptor was isolated from a woman aged 40 to 49 who had recovered from COVID-19. Sequenced input: PBMCs or T cells enriched from blood (not recorded which). In nucleotides, the CDR3 is TGTGCCAGCAGCCAAGTCACTAGCGGTAATGAGCAGTTCTTC. Residues: CASSQVTSGNEQFF.